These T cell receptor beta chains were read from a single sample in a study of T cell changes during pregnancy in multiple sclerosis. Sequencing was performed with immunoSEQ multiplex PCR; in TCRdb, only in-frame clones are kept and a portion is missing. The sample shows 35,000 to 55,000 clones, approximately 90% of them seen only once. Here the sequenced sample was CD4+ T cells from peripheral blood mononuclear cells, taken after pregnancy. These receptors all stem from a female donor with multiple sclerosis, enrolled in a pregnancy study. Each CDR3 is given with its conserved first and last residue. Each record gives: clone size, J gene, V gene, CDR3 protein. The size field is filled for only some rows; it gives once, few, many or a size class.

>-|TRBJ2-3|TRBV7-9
CASSFGAGGDTQYF
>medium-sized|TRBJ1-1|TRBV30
CAGDRELAEAFF
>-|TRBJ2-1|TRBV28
CASSPGTRGFGEQFF
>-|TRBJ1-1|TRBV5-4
CASSQEGGGNTEAFF
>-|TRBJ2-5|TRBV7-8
CASSLVGREETQYF
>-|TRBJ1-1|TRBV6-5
CASSSGRKGFTEAFF
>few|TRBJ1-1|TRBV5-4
CASSRSVGTGDTEAFF
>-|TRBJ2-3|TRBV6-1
CASSEAFLGFGSAGLHTQYF
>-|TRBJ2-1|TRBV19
CASSISLGTSYNEQFF
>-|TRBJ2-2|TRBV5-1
CASSLEAGVYTGELFF
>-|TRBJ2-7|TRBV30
CAWNRILAGEGEQYF
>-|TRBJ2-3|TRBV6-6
CASSYRLGLNTDTQYF
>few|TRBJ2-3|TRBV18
CASSPRLRGGTDTQYF
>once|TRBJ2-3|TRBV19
CASSIIFRDSFTDTQYF
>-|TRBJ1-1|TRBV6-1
CASSVTGINTEAFF
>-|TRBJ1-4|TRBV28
CASTPATGANVREKLFF
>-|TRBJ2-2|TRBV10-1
CASSASGKQVAGELFF
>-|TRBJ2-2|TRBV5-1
CASSLAVFTGELFF
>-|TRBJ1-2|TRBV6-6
CASSYSGAIDGYTF
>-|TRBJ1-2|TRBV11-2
CASSYRVYGYTF
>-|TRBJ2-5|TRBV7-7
CASSYYIGETQYF
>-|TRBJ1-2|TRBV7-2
CASSVIGQAGYGYTF
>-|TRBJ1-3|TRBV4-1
CASSQGGRGRGSGNTIYF
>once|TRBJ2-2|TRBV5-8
CASRVLAGELTGELFF
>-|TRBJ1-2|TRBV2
CASSFDTDYGYTF
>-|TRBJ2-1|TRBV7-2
CASSFRDRGNTYNEQFF
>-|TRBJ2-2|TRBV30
CAWSRPGLAENTGELFF
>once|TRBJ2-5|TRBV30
CAWSVRGGPQETQYF
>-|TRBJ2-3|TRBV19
CASSPVAGRTDTQYF
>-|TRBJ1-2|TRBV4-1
CASSPQQENYGYTF
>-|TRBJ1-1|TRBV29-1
CSVGGRVGTEAFF
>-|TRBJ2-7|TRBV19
CASSGQSRYEQYF
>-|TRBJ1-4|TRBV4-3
CASSQDPRGRKEKLFF
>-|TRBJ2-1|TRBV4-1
CASSQEVLGGSGGGEQFF
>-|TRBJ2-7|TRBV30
CAWSVQGTWEQYF
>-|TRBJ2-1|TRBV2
CASSESSGIYNEQFF
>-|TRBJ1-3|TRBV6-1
CASSATGATGNTIYF
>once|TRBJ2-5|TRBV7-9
CASSLVAGSETQYF
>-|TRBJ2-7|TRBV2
CASGSGITYEQYF
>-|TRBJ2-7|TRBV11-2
CASSGYQGHNSYEQYF
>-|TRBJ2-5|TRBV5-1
CASSLEASGETQYF
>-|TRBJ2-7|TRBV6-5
CASSRDSYEQYF
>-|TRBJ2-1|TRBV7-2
CASSLQVTLGNEQFF
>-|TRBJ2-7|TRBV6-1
CASGGQFYEQYF
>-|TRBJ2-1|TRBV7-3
CASSLSGESYNEQFF
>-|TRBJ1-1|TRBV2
CASSGGGRMNTEAFF
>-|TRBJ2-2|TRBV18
CASSPYVTGAGELFF
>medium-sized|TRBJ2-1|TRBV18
CASSPKTSGSEQFF
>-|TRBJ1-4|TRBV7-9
CASSAGKVVEKLFF
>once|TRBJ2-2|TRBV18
CASSAQRQPTGELFF
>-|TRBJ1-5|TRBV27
CASSLGTGGDQPQHF
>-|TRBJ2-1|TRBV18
CASSPGTVVADEQFF
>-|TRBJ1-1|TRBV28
CASGEGDREVTEAFF
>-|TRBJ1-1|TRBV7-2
CASSLVAGGLNTEAFF
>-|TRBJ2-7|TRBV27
CASRGQRTPYEQYF
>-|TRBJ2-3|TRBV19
CASSTLGTTSRTDTQYF
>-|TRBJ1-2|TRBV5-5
CASSFNRGTANYGYTF